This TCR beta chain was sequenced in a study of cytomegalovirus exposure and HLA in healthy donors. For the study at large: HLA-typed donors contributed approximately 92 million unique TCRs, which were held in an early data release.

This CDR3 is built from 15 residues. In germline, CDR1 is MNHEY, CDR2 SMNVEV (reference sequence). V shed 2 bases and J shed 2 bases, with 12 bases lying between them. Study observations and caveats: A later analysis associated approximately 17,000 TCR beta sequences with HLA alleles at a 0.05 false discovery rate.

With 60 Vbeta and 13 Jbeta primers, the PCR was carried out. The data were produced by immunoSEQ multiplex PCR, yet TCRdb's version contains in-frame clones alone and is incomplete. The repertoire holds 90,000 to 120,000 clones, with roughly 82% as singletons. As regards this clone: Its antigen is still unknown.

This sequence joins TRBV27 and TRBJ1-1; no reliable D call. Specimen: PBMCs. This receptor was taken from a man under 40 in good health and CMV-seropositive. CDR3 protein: CASSLTQAINTEAFF. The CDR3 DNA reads TGTGCCAGCAGTTTAACCCAGGCGATAAACACTGAAGCTTTCTTT.